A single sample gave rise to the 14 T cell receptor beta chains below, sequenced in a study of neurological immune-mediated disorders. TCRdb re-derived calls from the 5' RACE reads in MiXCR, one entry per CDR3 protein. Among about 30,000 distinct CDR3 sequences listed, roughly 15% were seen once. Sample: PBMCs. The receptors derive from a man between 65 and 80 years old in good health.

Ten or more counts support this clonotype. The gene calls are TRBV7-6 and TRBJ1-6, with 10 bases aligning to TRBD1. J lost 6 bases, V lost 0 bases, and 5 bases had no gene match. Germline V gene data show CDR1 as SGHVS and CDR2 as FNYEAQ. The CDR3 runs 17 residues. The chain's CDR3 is CASSLAKDRGSNSPLHF. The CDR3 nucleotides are TGTGCCAGCAGCTTAGCGAAGGACAGGGGGAGTAATTCACCCCTCCACTTT.

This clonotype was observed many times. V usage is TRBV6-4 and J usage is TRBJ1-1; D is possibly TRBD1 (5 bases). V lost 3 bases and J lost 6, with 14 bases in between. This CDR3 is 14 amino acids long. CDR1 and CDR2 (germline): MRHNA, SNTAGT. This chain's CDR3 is CASSEQGDTPEAFF. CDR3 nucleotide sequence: TGTGCCAGCAGTGAGCAGGGTGATACACCTGAAGCTTTCTTT.

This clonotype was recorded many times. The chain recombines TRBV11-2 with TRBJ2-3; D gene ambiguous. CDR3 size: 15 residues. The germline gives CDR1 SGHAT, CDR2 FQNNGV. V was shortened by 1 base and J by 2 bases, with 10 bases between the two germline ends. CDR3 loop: CASSLAALLTDTQYF. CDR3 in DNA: TGTGCCAGCAGCTTAGCCGCGCTTCTCACAGATACGCAGTATTTT.

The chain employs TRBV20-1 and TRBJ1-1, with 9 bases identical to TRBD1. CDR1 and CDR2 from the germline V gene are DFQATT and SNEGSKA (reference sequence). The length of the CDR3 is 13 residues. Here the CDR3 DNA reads TGCAATGATAGGTGGGACAGGGACACTGAAGCTTTCTTT. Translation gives CNDRWDRDTEAFF.

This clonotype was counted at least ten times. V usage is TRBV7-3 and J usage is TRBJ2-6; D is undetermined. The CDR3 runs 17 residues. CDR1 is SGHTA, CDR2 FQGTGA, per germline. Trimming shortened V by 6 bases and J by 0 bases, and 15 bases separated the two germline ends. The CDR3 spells CASSFAPPSSGANVLTF. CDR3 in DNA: TGTGCCAGCAGTTTTGCCCCGCCCAGCTCTGGGGCCAACGTCCTGACTTTC.

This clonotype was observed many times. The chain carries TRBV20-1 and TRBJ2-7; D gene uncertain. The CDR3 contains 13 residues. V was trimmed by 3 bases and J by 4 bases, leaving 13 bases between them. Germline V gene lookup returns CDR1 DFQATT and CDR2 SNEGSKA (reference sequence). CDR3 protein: CSASRAGLYEQYF. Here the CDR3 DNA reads TGCAGTGCTAGTCGGGCAGGCTTGTACGAGCAGTACTTC.

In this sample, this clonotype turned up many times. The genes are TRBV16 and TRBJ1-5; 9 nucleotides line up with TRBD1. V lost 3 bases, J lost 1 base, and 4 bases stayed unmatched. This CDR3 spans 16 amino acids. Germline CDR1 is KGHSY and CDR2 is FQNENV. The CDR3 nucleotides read TGTGCCAGCAGCCAGGGGGGACAGGGAAGCAATCAGCCCCAGCATTTT. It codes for CASSQGGQGSNQPQHF.

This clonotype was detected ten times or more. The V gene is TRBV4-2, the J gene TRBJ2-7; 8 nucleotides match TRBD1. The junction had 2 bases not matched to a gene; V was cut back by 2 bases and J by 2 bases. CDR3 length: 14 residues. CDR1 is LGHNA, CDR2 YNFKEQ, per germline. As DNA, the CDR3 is TGTGCCAGCAGCCAATCAGGGGGCACCTACGAGCAGTACTTC. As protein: CASSQSGGTYEQYF.

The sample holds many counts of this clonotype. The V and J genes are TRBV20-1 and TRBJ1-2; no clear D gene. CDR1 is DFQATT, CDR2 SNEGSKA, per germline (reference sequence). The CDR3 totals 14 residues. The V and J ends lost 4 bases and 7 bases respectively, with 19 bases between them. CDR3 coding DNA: TGCAGTGCTACCTCCGGCGCCAGCCATGGTGGCTACACCTTC. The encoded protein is CSATSGASHGGYTF.

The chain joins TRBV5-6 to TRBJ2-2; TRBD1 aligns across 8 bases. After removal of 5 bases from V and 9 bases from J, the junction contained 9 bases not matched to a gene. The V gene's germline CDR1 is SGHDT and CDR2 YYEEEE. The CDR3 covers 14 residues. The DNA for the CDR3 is TGTGCCAGCAGTCCCGGACAGGGAACGAGGGAGCTGTTTTTT. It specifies CASSPGQGTRELFF.

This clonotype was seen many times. As DNA, the CDR3 is TGTGCCAGCAGCTTAATGGACCACTCTGGGGCCAACGTCCTGACTTTC. As protein: CASSLMDHSGANVLTF. V is TRBV11-2 and J is TRBJ2-6; no clear D gene. This CDR3 spans 16 amino acids. Trimming shortened V by 2 bases and J by 0 bases, and 8 bases separated the two germline ends. Looked up from germline, CDR1 is SGHAT and CDR2 is FQNNGV.

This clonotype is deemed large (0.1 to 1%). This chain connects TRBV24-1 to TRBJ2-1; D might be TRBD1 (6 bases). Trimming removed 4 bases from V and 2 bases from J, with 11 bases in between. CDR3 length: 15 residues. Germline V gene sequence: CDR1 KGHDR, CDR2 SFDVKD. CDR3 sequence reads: CATSEQAGAYNEQFF. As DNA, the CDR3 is TGTGCCACCAGTGAGCAAGCAGGGGCCTACAATGAGCAGTTCTTC.

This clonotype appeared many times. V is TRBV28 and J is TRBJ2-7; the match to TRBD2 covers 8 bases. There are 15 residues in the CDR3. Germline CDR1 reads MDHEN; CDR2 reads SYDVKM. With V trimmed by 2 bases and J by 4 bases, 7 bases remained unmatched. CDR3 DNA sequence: TGTGCCAGCAGTTTAAGAGTAGCGGGGAATTACGAGCAGTACTTC. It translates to CASSLRVAGNYEQYF.

CDR3 nucleotides: TGTGCCAGTACCAGGGGGGGGAACTATGGCTACACCTTC. Encoded protein: CASTRGGNYGYTF. The chain employs TRBV19 and TRBJ1-2, with 7 nucleotides matching TRBD1. This CDR3 comprises 13 residues. V dropped 7 bases and J dropped 2; count of bases not matched to a gene: 4. Germline loops: CDR1 LNHDA, CDR2 SQIVND (reference sequence).